A single sample is the source of the 9 T cell receptor beta chains below, sequenced in a study of blood T cells in healthy people across ages. Using a J-beta primer mix together with a sample-barcoded 5' primer, a second PCR was run for roughly 6 to 11 cycles. A single record per CDR3 protein comes from TCRdb applying MiXCR to the 5' RACE reads. The table lists 850,000 to 1,100,000 distinct CDR3 sequences, approximately 38% of them singletons, with roughly 14% in the top ten. The specimen was blood. The receptors derive from a man between 18 and 29 years old in good health.

The rearrangement joins TRBV20-1 to TRBJ2-1; perhaps TRBD2 as D (7 bases). The germline V gene has CDR1 DFQATT and CDR2 SNEGSKA (reference sequence). V was cut by 6 bases and J by 7 bases, with 22 bases left in between. The length of the CDR3 is 15 residues. CDR3: CSAQVGGGQSNEQFF. DNA for the CDR3: TGCAGTGCCCAAGTGGGCGGGGGCCAAAGTAATGAGCAGTTCTTC.

The chain has TRBV6-6 and TRBJ2-4; D remains ambiguous. The J call could be wrong; TRBJ2-7 is a better fit for the DNA end. This CDR3 comprises 12 residues. Germline loops: CDR1 MNHNY, CDR2 SVGAGI (reference sequence). CDR3 amino acids: CASSTAGDEQYF. CDR3 in DNA: TGTGCCAGCAGTACCGCAGGCGACGAGCAGTACTTC.

This chain joins TRBV5-1 and TRBJ1-2, with D perhaps matching TRBD1 (5 bases). The CDR3 sequence is 15 residues long. Germline assignment: CDR1 SGHRS and CDR2 YFSETQ. V lost 0 bases to trimming and J lost 4 bases, with 13 bases between them. This chain's CDR3 is CASSLAGGEGYGYTF. As DNA, the CDR3 is TGCGCCAGCAGCTTGGCGGGGGGAGAGGGCTATGGCTACACCTTC.

This clonotype was detected only a few times. V and J are TRBV20-1 and TRBJ2-3; D unclear. The CDR3 sequence is 16 residues long. Germline CDR1 and CDR2: DFQATT and SNEGSKA (reference sequence). V lost 0 bases and J 0 bases, leaving 13 bases between the germline ends. The CDR3 loop is CSARDFGPASTDTQYF. The CDR3 DNA sequence: TGCAGTGCTAGAGATTTTGGTCCAGCTAGCACAGATACGCAGTATTTT.

The V call is TRBV6-5, the J call TRBJ2-1; TRBD2 aligns across 9 bases. The trim removed 3 bases at V and 9 bases at J, leaving 12 bases unmatched. CDR3 size: 16 residues. In germline, CDR1 is MNHEY, CDR2 SVGAGI. The CDR3 loop reads CASSYGFSGGGSEQFF. DNA for the CDR3: TGTGCCAGCAGTTATGGCTTTAGCGGGGGAGGCAGTGAGCAGTTCTTC.

The chain has TRBV12-3 or TRBV12-4 and TRBJ2-7, with 9 bases lining up with TRBD1. This CDR3 has 15 amino acids. With 6 bases clipped from V and 3 bases from J, the junction kept 9 bases outside the gene matches. The DNA for the CDR3 is TGTGCCAGCAGCCCTTTTGGGACAGGGCTCTACGAGCAGTACTTC. It translates to CASSPFGTGLYEQYF.

The gene calls are TRBV20-1 and TRBJ2-7; D may be TRBD1 (5 bases). CDR3 length equals 12 residues. Germline V gene data show CDR1 as DFQATT and CDR2 as SNEGSKA (reference sequence). The ends were cut back, 5 bases at V and 0 bases at J, with 8 bases in the middle. CDR3 loop: CSAFGASYEQYF. In DNA form, the CDR3 reads TGCAGTGCTTTTGGGGCCTCCTACGAGCAGTACTTC.

This rearrangement joins TRBV6-5 to TRBJ2-3; D is undetermined. This CDR3 region has 12 residues. Germline V gene sequence: CDR1 MNHEY, CDR2 SVGAGI. With 6 bases removed from V and 5 bases from J, the gap between germline ends came to 9 bases. The CDR3 here is CASRLGKDTQYF. DNA of the CDR3: TGTGCCAGCAGACTTGGGAAAGATACGCAGTATTTT.

This clonotype has only a few counts. V usage is TRBV10-3 and J usage is TRBJ1-2; the D is unclear. Trimming stripped 0 bases from V and 0 bases from J, with 11 bases between. Germline V gene sequence: CDR1 ENHRY, CDR2 SYGVKD. CDR3 length: 16 residues. CDR3 DNA sequence: TGTGCCATCAGTGAGTCGCCGAGGGAGGCTAACTATGGCTACACCTTC. It codes for CAISESPREANYGYTF.